This T cell receptor (beta chain) stems from a study of blood T cell repertoires in COVID-19. Study at large: Some COVID-19 samples were acute and others convalescent; all came from the United States, Italy and Spain. From T cells, B-cell-depleted T cells, or PBMCs came the material, which was cDNA or gDNA.

In the authors' methods: The authors estimated nucleated cell counts from reference gene primer amplification. Measured with immunoSEQ multiplex PCR; TCRdb has only the in-frame clones, and not every one. The V and J calls and clone size come from that table; D and trimming were worked out from the DNA. The sample lists 200,000 to 250,000 clones; about 85% were seen once. The CDR3 has 14 amino acids. V was clipped by 5 bases and J by 2 bases; unmatched bases: 6. Germline V lookup: CDR1 MNHEY, CDR2 SVGEGT. This sequence joins TRBV6-2 or TRBV6-3 and TRBJ2-7; 7 bases agree with TRBD2. The sequence came from a woman between 18 and 30 years old who had recovered from COVID-19. Sequencing was carried out using peripheral blood. The CDR3 DNA reads TGTGCCAGCAGTAACCGGGACTACCCCTACGAGCAGTACTTC. This sequence encodes CASSNRDYPYEQYF.